These 8 T cell receptor beta chains share one sample of origin, sequenced in a study of cytomegalovirus exposure and HLA in healthy donors. Amplification used 60 Vbeta primers and 13 Jbeta primers. The method was immunoSEQ multiplex PCR; TCRdb's version includes in-frame clones alone and lacks a portion of them. This table has 140,000 or so clones, approximately 79% appearing once. The sequenced sample consisted of PBMCs. The receptors here all came from a female donor in good health and CMV-seronegative.

The chain combines TRBV2 with TRBJ1-5; 9 bases align to TRBD1. Germline V lookup: CDR1 SNHLY, CDR2 FYNNEI. The CDR3 is 14 amino acids. Losses at the gene ends were 5 bases for V and 6 bases for J; bases not matched to a gene: 5. CDR3 in DNA: TGTGCCAGCAGTTTTGACAGGGGGAGTCAGCCCCAGCATTTT. It codes for CASSFDRGSQPQHF.

This clone appeared a few times. The chain is built from TRBV5-1 and TRBJ2-1; TRBD2 agrees at 14 bases. Per germline, CDR1 SGHRS and CDR2 YFSETQ. This CDR3 is built from 19 residues. The V and J ends lost 0 bases and 2 bases, in that order; junction bases with no gene match: 7. CDR3 in amino acids: CASSLGLAGGPITYNEQFF. In DNA form, the CDR3 reads TGCGCCAGCAGCTTGGGACTAGCGGGAGGGCCGATCACCTACAATGAGCAGTTCTTC.

Turning to this clone: A read error may account for a junction end that differs from germline. The V gene is TRBV18, the J gene TRBJ2-3; the D gene is possibly TRBD1 (5 bases). The CDR3 runs 15 residues. Germline assignment: CDR1 KGHSH and CDR2 LQKENI. This chain's CDR3 is CAGSPNSRVTDTQYF. The CDR3 region has the DNA TGTGCCGGCTCACCAAATTCCAGGGTCACAGATACGCAGTATTTT. Combining the CDR3 with reference TRBV18 and TRBJ2-3 gives the whole variable domain NAGVMQNPRHLVRRRGQEARLRCSPMKGHSHVYWYRQLPEEGLKFMVYLQKENIIDESGMPKERFSAEFPKEGPSILRIQQVVRGDSAAYFCAGSPNSRVTDTQYFGPGTRLTVL.

In DNA, the CDR3 is TGCAGCGCCGGGGGGGGAGGGAACACTGAAGCTTTCTTT. The encoded protein is CSAGGGGNTEAFF. The gene calls are TRBV29-1 and TRBJ1-1; TRBD1 might be the D (5 bases). The germline V gene encodes CDR1 SQVTM and CDR2 ANQGSEA. The germline V and J ends were trimmed by 7 bases and 1 base, with 13 bases remaining between them. The CDR3 contains 13 residues. Full variable domain (outside the CDR3, taken from reference TRBV29-1 and TRBJ1-1): SAVISQKPSRDICQRGTSLTIQCQVDSQVTMMFWYRQQPGQSLTLIATANQGSEATYESGFVIDKFPISRPNLTFSTLTVSNMSPEDSSIYLCSAGGGGNTEAFFGQGTRLTVV.

The chain is built from TRBV6-5 and TRBJ2-7, with 10 bases fitting TRBD1. Looked up from germline, CDR1 is MNHEY and CDR2 is SVGAGI. The V segment lost 6 bases and the J segment 2 bases; nucleotides outside the gene matches: 7. The CDR3 covers 15 residues. The CDR3 loop reads CASSDRDRGTYEQYF. The CDR3 region has the DNA TGTGCCAGCAGCGACCGGGACAGGGGCACCTACGAGCAGTACTTC.

The J gene is TRBJ2-7, the V gene TRBV13, with 9 nucleotides matching TRBD1. The V gene's germline CDR1 is PRHDT and CDR2 FYEKMQ (reference sequence). V lost 5 bases to trimming and J lost 0 bases; unmatched junction nucleotides: 2. This CDR3 contains 14 residues. In DNA, the CDR3 is TGTGCCAGCAGCCCGGGACAGGGCTCCTACGAGCAGTACTTC. Translating it yields CASSPGQGSYEQYF.

The chain is built from TRBV28 and TRBJ1-2; 7 nucleotides agree with TRBD1. J gave up 0 bases and V 5 bases, and 3 bases lay outside the gene matches. Germline CDR1 MDHEN, CDR2 SYDVKM. The CDR3 consists of 14 residues. The CDR3 protein is CASSTTGSNYGYTF. DNA for the CDR3: TGTGCCAGCAGTACGACAGGGTCTAACTATGGCTACACCTTC.

This clone was found a few times. The genes are TRBV2 and TRBJ2-5; 7 bases agree with TRBD1. Germline loops: CDR1 SNHLY, CDR2 FYNNEI. With 5 bases clipped from V and 7 bases from J, the junction kept 16 bases outside the gene matches. This CDR3 is 16 amino acids long. The CDR3 spells CASSPSQGVGEVTQYF. CDR3 sequence (DNA): TGTGCCAGCAGTCCTAGCCAGGGGGTTGGAGAAGTGACCCAGTACTTC.